This entry is about one T cell receptor beta chain. The sample originates from a study of blood T cell repertoires in COVID-19. Overall study: The study drew acute and convalescent COVID-19 samples from the United States, Italy and Spain. T cells, B-cell-depleted T cells, or PBMCs supplied cDNA or gDNA.

From germline, CDR1 is GTSNPN and CDR2 SVGIG (reference sequence). Between the trimmed V and J ends, which lost 8 bases and 5 bases, there was a span of 15 bases. The CDR3 consists of 12 residues. Methods used by the authors: Amplification from reference gene primers served as the basis for estimated nucleated cell counts. The data were produced by immunoSEQ multiplex PCR, yet TCRdb's version contains in-frame clones alone and is incomplete. That table furnishes V, J and clone size, whereas the DNA furnished D and trimming. The top ten clones hold roughly 28% of a sample with 150,000 to 200,000 clones, roughly 79% of them seen once.

The TCR sequence derives from a woman aged 70-85 years with acute or convalescent COVID-19. V is TRBV30 and J is TRBJ2-5; a possible D gene is TRBD2 (6 bases). Material for sequencing was peripheral blood. CDR3 DNA: TGTGCCGGCCGGGACTCTTTGGAGACCCAGTACTTC. This codes for CAGRDSLETQYF. The complete variable domain, with remaining parts taken from reference TRBV30 and TRBJ2-5, reads SQTIHQWPATLVQPVGSPLSLECTVEGTSNPNLYWYRQAAGRGLQLLFYSVGIGQISSEVPQNLSASRPQDRQFILSSKKLLLSDSGFYLCAGRDSLETQYFGPGTRLLVL.